This T cell receptor beta chain was sequenced during a study of beta chain features in type 1 diabetes. General study points: Within each of all four CD4+ subsets, Type 1 diabetes patients had TCRB CDR3s that were moderately but significantly shorter.

Trimming took 2 bases from V and 6 from J; bases not matched to a gene: 5. Germline CDR1 MNHEY, CDR2 SMNVEV (reference sequence). This CDR3 has 14 residues. This clone was counted a few times. What it binds is not known. TCRB transcripts that were expressed got sequenced, as all of the isolated RNA had been reverse transcribed. The protocol was immunoSEQ multiplex PCR, while the TCRdb copy is restricted to in-frame clones and leaves out a portion. The sample gives nearly 700,000 clones, around 15% of which show up once; approximately 0.021% is in the top ten. The rearrangement links TRBV27 to TRBJ1-1, with 8 bases fitting TRBD1. The sequence was collected from a man aged 18 to 29 with type 1 diabetes. The sample comprised naive CD4+ T cells from blood. CDR3 nucleotide sequence: TGTGCCAGCAGTTTACCAGGGGGCGAGGCTGAAGCTTTCTTT. Amino acids: CASSLPGGEAEAFF.